These 15 T cell receptor beta chains originate from one sample sequenced in a study of regulatory T cells. Broader study findings: Hydrophobic residues at CDR3 positions 6 and 7 were enriched in conventional CD4+ T cells of CD3G-deficient patients.

Amplification used 52 TRBV primers and 13 TRBJ primers. TCRdb keeps only in-frame clones here, not all; method: immunoSEQ multiplex PCR. The data contain 20,000 to 25,000 clones, roughly 90% of them singletons. No antigen is known for these receptors. Sequenced sample: conventional CD4+ T cells sorted from blood. These receptors originate from a child aged 10-17 years with CD3G deficiency.

The V call is TRBV7-8, the J call TRBJ2-3; 11 bases match TRBD2. Germline trimming cut 2 bases from V and 11 bases from J; bases unmatched to any gene: 9. The germline gives CDR1 SGHVS, CDR2 FQNEAQ. The CDR3 totals 15 residues. The CDR3 loop reads CASSLSTSGRAGQYF. CDR3 DNA: TGTGCCAGCAGCTTATCTACTAGCGGGAGAGCGGGGCAGTATTTT. The variable domain in full, completed from reference TRBV7-8 and TRBJ2-3, reads GAGVSQSPRYKVAKRGQDVALRCDPISGHVSLFWYQQALGQGPEFLTYFQNEAQLDKSGLPSDRFFAERPEGSVSTLKIQRTQQEDSAVYLCASSLSTSGRAGQYFGPGTRLTVL.

This rearrangement joins TRBV5-1 to TRBJ2-7; 10 nucleotides agree with TRBD2. V gave up 0 bases and J gave up 1 base; unmatched junction bases: 7. Germline V gives CDR1 SGHRS, CDR2 YFSETQ. There are 17 residues in the CDR3. The CDR3 bases are TGCGCCAGCAGCTTGGGACCCGTAGCGGGAGGATCCTACGAGCAGTACTTC. Translating it yields CASSLGPVAGGSYEQYF.

In nucleotides, the CDR3 is TGTGCCAGCAGTCTACGGACTAGCGGGAGTAATGAGCAGTTCTTC. Its translation is CASSLRTSGSNEQFF. The rearrangement links TRBV28 to TRBJ2-1, with 13 nucleotides matching TRBD2. Germline assignment: CDR1 MDHEN and CDR2 SYDVKM. Trimming took 5 bases from V and 7 from J; bases not matched to a gene: 5. CDR3 length equals 15 residues.

This sequence joins TRBV28 and TRBJ2-7, with 7 bases that match TRBD2. CDR3 length: 13 residues. The germline V gene encodes CDR1 MDHEN and CDR2 SYDVKM. Losses at the gene ends were 3 bases for V and 1 base for J; bases not matched to a gene: 0. As DNA, the CDR3 is TGTGCCAGCAGTTTGGGAGGGTCCTACGAGCAGTACTTC. Its translation: CASSLGGSYEQYF. Using reference TRBV28 and TRBJ2-7 for the parts outside the CDR3, the full variable domain is DVKVTQSSRYLVKRTGEKVFLECVQDMDHENMFWYRQDPGLGLRLIYFSYDVKMKEKGDIPEGYSVSREKKERFSLILESASTNQTSMYLCASSLGGSYEQYFGPGTRLTVT.

The chain has TRBV6-1 and TRBJ2-2, with D tentatively TRBD1 (5 bases). V was cut by 6 bases and J by 5 bases, with 13 bases left in between. CDR1 MNHNS and CDR2 SASEGT come from the germline V gene. The CDR3 has 14 residues. CDR3 nucleotides: TGTGCCAGCAGCCTCACAGGAATTACCGGGGAGCTGTTTTTT. It translates to CASSLTGITGELFF.

The rearrangement links TRBV28 to TRBJ2-7; 7 nucleotides line up with TRBD1. Unmatched junction bases numbered 9, after V lost 6 bases and J lost 1 base. CDR3 length: 15 amino acids. Germline V CDR1 and CDR2: MDHEN, SYDVKM. This CDR3 is CASSSSGTASYEQYF. CDR3 sequence (DNA): TGTGCCAGCAGCTCCTCCGGGACAGCATCCTACGAGCAGTACTTC. The full variable domain, rest sourced from reference TRBV28 and TRBJ2-7, is DVKVTQSSRYLVKRTGEKVFLECVQDMDHENMFWYRQDPGLGLRLIYFSYDVKMKEKGDIPEGYSVSREKKERFSLILESASTNQTSMYLCASSSSGTASYEQYFGPGTRLTVT.

The rearrangement uses TRBV28 and TRBJ2-3, with D perhaps TRBD1 or TRBD2 (5 bases each). V was trimmed by 4 bases and J by 3 bases, leaving 8 bases between them. Germline loops: CDR1 MDHEN, CDR2 SYDVKM. This CDR3 has 13 amino acids. The CDR3 is CASSWDGTDTQYF. The CDR3 region has the DNA TGTGCCAGCAGTTGGGACGGAACAGATACGCAGTATTTT.

V is TRBV28 and J is TRBJ2-7; D is perhaps TRBD2 (6 bases). Per the germline V gene, CDR1 is MDHEN and CDR2 is SYDVKM. V was clipped by 3 bases and J by 2 bases, with 11 bases between them. The CDR3 sequence is 14 residues long. CDR3 loop: CASSFGGATYEQYF. DNA for the CDR3: TGTGCCAGCAGTTTTGGAGGGGCGACCTACGAGCAGTACTTC.

V is TRBV28 and J is TRBJ1-2, with 8 nucleotides matching TRBD1. In germline, CDR1 is MDHEN, CDR2 SYDVKM. CDR3 length: 14 amino acids. Trimming cost V 2 bases and J 2 bases; bases outside gene matches: 1. The CDR3 bases are TGTGCCAGCAGTTTAGACAGGGGAAACTATGGCTACACCTTC. Protein product: CASSLDRGNYGYTF.

This clone was seen a few times. V usage is TRBV28 and J usage is TRBJ2-7, with D tentatively TRBD1 (5 bases). Germline V gives CDR1 MDHEN, CDR2 SYDVKM. V was shortened by 5 bases and J by 2 bases, with 16 bases between the two germline ends. The length of the CDR3 is 15 residues. CDR3 residues: CASSGSGKVTYEQYF. The CDR3 DNA is TGTGCCAGCAGTGGGTCAGGGAAGGTGACCTACGAGCAGTACTTC.

The chain combines TRBV28 with TRBJ2-5; 12 nucleotides match TRBD2. Germline V gives CDR1 MDHEN, CDR2 SYDVKM. CDR3 size: 15 residues. With V trimmed by 6 bases and J by 2 bases, 4 bases remained unmatched. The CDR3 DNA reads TGTGCCAGCAGAGATCTAGCGGGAGGGCAAGAGACCCAGTACTTC. Translating gives CASRDLAGGQETQYF.

This chain uses TRBV6-1 with TRBJ2-5; a possible D gene is TRBD1 (6 bases). The J call may be mistaken, given a closer DNA end match to TRBJ2-7. From germline, CDR1 is MNHNS and CDR2 SASEGT. The CDR3 contains 13 residues. The CDR3 sequence is CASSVDRSYEQYF. The CDR3, as DNA: TGTGCCAGCAGCGTCGACAGGTCATACGAGCAGTACTTC.

The chain combines TRBV5-3 with TRBJ2-5, with 11 positions matching TRBD2. TRBV5-3 is assigned to the ORF class and has an uncertain function. V trimming: 4 bases; J trimming: 4 bases; junction bases outside the gene matches: 12. There are 17 residues in the CDR3. CDR3 sequence reads: CARSQKGSGRAGETQYF. The CDR3 DNA is TGTGCCAGAAGCCAAAAAGGTAGCGGGAGGGCTGGAGAGACCCAGTACTTC.

The V gene is TRBV5-1, the J gene TRBJ2-2, with 8 bases identical to TRBD1. CDR1 is SGHRS, CDR2 YFSETQ, per germline. The CDR3 has 14 amino acids. Trimming cost V 0 bases and J 6 bases; bases outside gene matches: 1. CDR3 loop: CASSLGQGSGELFF. The CDR3 DNA reads TGCGCCAGCAGCTTGGGACAGGGGTCCGGGGAGCTGTTTTTT.

The chain uses TRBV28 and TRBJ2-7; D is ambiguous. The CDR3 sequence is 12 residues long. Germline V gives CDR1 MDHEN, CDR2 SYDVKM. With 6 bases removed from V and 6 bases from J, the gap between germline ends came to 12 bases. CDR3 sequence reads: CASSDLEGEQYF. The CDR3 DNA follows: TGTGCCAGCAGCGATCTCGAAGGCGAGCAGTACTTC.